This entry features one TCR beta chain sequence. This record belongs to a study of blood T cell repertoires in COVID-19. Method: immunoSEQ multiplex PCR; TCRdb's copy keeps in-frame clones and lacks some. In the table there are some 130,000 clones, 60% to 80% of which are singletons. Sequencing was performed on peripheral blood. This TCR was sampled from a man in his sixties who had recovered from COVID-19.

CDR3 DNA: TGTGCCAGCAGCTTAGGGACTAGGACCGCCTACGAGCAGTACTTC. This codes for CASSLGTRTAYEQYF. This chain joins TRBV11-2 and TRBJ2-7; 7 bases map to TRBD2. Germline lookup yields CDR1 SGHAT and CDR2 FQNNGV. The J segment lost 2 bases and the V segment lost 1 base, leaving 5 bases of the junction unmatched. The length of the CDR3 is 15 residues.